These 29 T cell receptor beta chains were sequenced from one sample in a study of cytomegalovirus exposure and HLA in healthy donors. PCR involved 60 Vbeta and 13 Jbeta primers. Generated by immunoSEQ multiplex PCR, the TCRdb table keeps only in-frame clones and is missing some. The sample's table shows approximately 210,000 clones. The specimen sequenced was PBMCs. These receptor sequences come from a woman in her 30s in good health and CMV-seropositive.

DNA for the CDR3: TGTGCCAGCTCACCGGAGGTCGGGACTAGCGGGACCCAAGGGTTATACGAGCAGTACTTC. Translating it yields CASSPEVGTSGTQGLYEQYF. The chain recombines TRBV18 with TRBJ2-7, with 13 bases fitting TRBD2. Trimming at V came to 3 bases and at J to 4 bases, leaving 18 bases not matched to a gene. The CDR3 extends over 20 amino acids. In germline, CDR1 is KGHSH, CDR2 LQKENI. The whole variable domain, filled in from reference TRBV18 and TRBJ2-7, reads NAGVMQNPRHLVRRRGQEARLRCSPMKGHSHVYWYRQLPEEGLKFMVYLQKENIIDESGMPKERFSAEFPKEGPSILRIQQVVRGDSAAYFCASSPEVGTSGTQGLYEQYFGPGTRLTVT.

This chain joins TRBV29-1 and TRBJ1-2, with TRBD1 identical over 8 bases. The CDR3 consists of 13 residues. Germline V lookup: CDR1 SQVTM, CDR2 ANQGSEA. The trim removed 0 bases at V and 5 bases at J, leaving 2 bases unmatched. CDR3 DNA sequence: TGCAGCGTTGAAGATAGGACAGGGTATGGCTACACCTTC. Residues: CSVEDRTGYGYTF.

The chain has TRBV7-2 and TRBJ2-5, with D tentatively TRBD1 (6 bases). The tail of the sequence fits TRBJ2-7 better, so the J call may be wrong. The CDR3 has 14 residues. The germline CDR1 and CDR2 sequences are SGHTA and FQGNSA. CDR3 amino acids: CASSEGRGRGEQYF. Written as DNA, the CDR3 is TGTGCCAGCAGCGAGGGCAGGGGAAGGGGCGAGCAGTACTTC.

The chain carries TRBV5-1 and TRBJ2-3, with TRBD1 matching 8 bases. V shed 4 bases and J 4 bases; nucleotides not matched to a gene: 17. The CDR3 consists of 18 residues. Per the germline V gene, CDR1 is SGHRS and CDR2 is YFSETQ. CDR3 bases: TGCGCCAGCAGCCCGGGCCGGACAGGGACACCCACAGCAGATACGCAGTATTTT. Translated, it gives CASSPGRTGTPTADTQYF.

The rearrangement joins TRBV4-3 to TRBJ1-5, with no clear D. The CDR3 spans 17 residues. The V end was cut by 0 bases, the J end by 7 bases, with 19 bases between. Germline CDR1 and CDR2: LGHNA and YSLEER. The DNA for the CDR3 is TGCGCCAGCAGCCAAGATACGGCTAGAGGGAAAAGCCAGCCCCAGCATTTT. It is translated as CASSQDTARGKSQPQHF.

This chain connects TRBV19 to TRBJ1-4; D call uncertain. CDR1 LNHDA and CDR2 SQIVND come from the germline V gene (reference sequence). The CDR3 is made up of 15 amino acids. Trimming removed 5 bases from V and 0 bases from J, with 10 bases in between. The CDR3 nucleotides are TGTGCCAGTAGTGTATCGAGTGCAACTAATGAAAAACTGTTTTTT. Its translation is CASSVSSATNEKLFF.

The chain carries TRBV5-1 and TRBJ1-1; weak D call: TRBD1 (5 bases). This CDR3 is 15 amino acids long. The V gene lost 4 bases and the J gene lost 1 base, with 14 bases spanning the gap. Germline-derived CDR1 and CDR2 are SGHRS and YFSETQ. CDR3 residues: CASSQTPGGNTEAFF. CDR3 DNA: TGCGCCAGCAGCCAAACCCCCGGGGGGAACACTGAAGCTTTCTTT. Full variable domain (remainder filled in from reference TRBV5-1 and TRBJ1-1): KAGVTQTPRYLIKTRGQQVTLSCSPISGHRSVSWYQQTPGQGLQFLFEYFSETQRNKGNFPGRFSGRQFSNSRSEMNVSTLELGDSALYLCASSQTPGGNTEAFFGQGTRLTVV.

The chain employs TRBV7-8 and TRBJ1-1, with D maybe TRBD1 (6 bases). CDR1 SGHVS and CDR2 FQNEAQ come from the germline V gene. The CDR3 covers 13 residues. V lost 7 bases to trimming and J lost 4 bases, with 13 bases between them. The CDR3 protein is CASIKTGFTEAFF. In DNA, the CDR3 is TGTGCCAGCATCAAGACAGGATTCACTGAAGCTTTCTTT.

The chain employs TRBV7-2 and TRBJ1-4, with 8 bases lining up with TRBD1. This CDR3 is 14 amino acids long. Germline CDR1 SGHTA, CDR2 FQGNSA. Unmatched junction bases numbered 8, after V lost 7 bases and J lost 7 bases. CDR3 loop: CASTFDGTGEKLFF. In DNA form, the CDR3 reads TGTGCCAGCACCTTCGACGGGACAGGTGAAAAACTGTTTTTT.

The chain employs TRBV30 and TRBJ2-5, with D possibly matching TRBD1 (6 bases). The CDR3 has 15 amino acids. Germline CDR1 GTSNPN, CDR2 SVGIG (reference sequence). V lost 0 bases to trimming and J lost 1 base, with 12 bases between them. CDR3 coding DNA: TGTGCCTGGAGTGTAATCCTCAGGGGCCAAGAGACCCAGTACTTC. Residues: CAWSVILRGQETQYF. Full variable domain (missing parts from reference TRBV30 and TRBJ2-5): SQTIHQWPATLVQPVGSPLSLECTVEGTSNPNLYWYRQAAGRGLQLLFYSVGIGQISSEVPQNLSASRPQDRQFILSSKKLLLSDSGFYLCAWSVILRGQETQYFGPGTRLLVL.

The chain uses TRBV7-6 and TRBJ2-5; D gene uncertain. Germline CDR1 reads SGHVS; CDR2 reads FNYEAQ. There are 15 residues in the CDR3. V gave up 1 base and J gave up 4 bases, with 13 bases separating them. The CDR3 nucleotides read TGTGCCAGCAGCTTAGGCTACGAGTCGGGAGAGACCCAGTACTTC. It is translated as CASSLGYESGETQYF.

The gene calls are TRBV19 and TRBJ2-3, with 8 bases aligning to TRBD2. The CDR3 has 14 residues. Trimming cost V 8 bases and J 1 base; bases outside gene matches: 5. The germline CDR1 and CDR2 sequences are LNHDA and SQIVND (reference sequence). The CDR3 DNA reads TGTGCCAGTTCTTGGCGGGGGGGCACAGATACGCAGTATTTT. This encodes CASSWRGGTDTQYF.

V gene TRBV11-2 combines with J gene TRBJ1-2; D possibly corresponds to TRBD1 (5 bases). There are 14 residues in the CDR3. The V gene lost 1 base and the J gene lost 8 bases, with 14 bases spanning the gap. The germline gives CDR1 SGHAT, CDR2 FQNNGV. The CDR3 reads CASSLGGVWGGYTF. The CDR3 region has the DNA TGTGCCAGCAGCTTAGGGGGGGTATGGGGCGGCTACACCTTC.

This chain links TRBV5-1 with TRBJ2-3; 9 bases line up with TRBD1. The CDR3 length is 16 residues. Germline CDR1 SGHRS, CDR2 YFSETQ. The junction had 7 bases not matched to a gene; V was cut back by 0 bases and J by 5 bases. The CDR3 protein is CASSLATGGRGDTQYF. CDR3 DNA: TGCGCCAGCAGCTTGGCGACAGGGGGTCGAGGAGATACGCAGTATTTT.

The chain couples TRBV28 to TRBJ1-5, with D tentatively TRBD1 (5 bases). Per the germline V gene, CDR1 is MDHEN and CDR2 is SYDVKM. Trimming removed 7 bases from V and 0 bases from J, with 13 bases in between. The CDR3 has 15 residues. The CDR3 bases are TGTGCCAGCACCGGGATGGGGGGTAGCAATCAGCCCCAGCATTTT. It encodes CASTGMGGSNQPQHF.

Notes on this clone: Sequence at one end of the junction differs from germline and may be a read error. V usage is TRBV6-6 and J usage is TRBJ2-3; D gene unclear. This CDR3 has 10 amino acids. CDR1 is MNHNY and CDR2 is SVGAGI in the germline V gene (reference sequence). This CDR3 is CASGLNTRYF. In DNA form, the CDR3 reads TGTGCCAGCGGGCTCAATACGCGGTATTTT.

V usage is TRBV7-8 and J usage is TRBJ1-1; D remains ambiguous. With 3 bases removed from V and 0 bases from J, the gap between germline ends came to 8 bases. The CDR3 extends over 14 amino acids. Germline values: CDR1 SGHVS, CDR2 FQNEAQ. The CDR3 DNA reads as TGTGCCAGCAGCTTGTCCGAGGTGAACACTGAAGCTTTCTTT. This translates into CASSLSEVNTEAFF.

V and J are TRBV9 and TRBJ2-3; a possible D gene is TRBD1 (6 bases). This CDR3 is 17 amino acids long. The germline gives CDR1 SGDLS, CDR2 YYNGEE. V lost 3 bases to trimming and J lost 3 bases, with 20 bases between them. The CDR3 nucleotides read TGTGCCAGCAGCGCGGGTCCAGGGGCGGCCCTTACAGATACGCAGTATTTT. Protein sequence: CASSAGPGAALTDTQYF.

The chain couples TRBV27 to TRBJ2-7, with TRBD1 matching over 10 bases. CDR1 is MNHEY, CDR2 SMNVEV, per germline (reference sequence). The V segment lost 5 bases and the J segment 0 bases; nucleotides outside the gene matches: 1. The CDR3 has 14 amino acids. CDR3 region: CASSRTGGSYEQYF. CDR3 in DNA: TGTGCCAGCAGTCGGACAGGGGGCTCCTACGAGCAGTACTTC.

This chain uses TRBV2 with TRBJ2-2, with a possible D match to TRBD2 (6 bases). The V gene's germline CDR1 is SNHLY and CDR2 FYNNEI. V lost 7 bases and J lost 3, with 21 bases in between. CDR3 length: 17 residues. The chain's CDR3 is CASTYDAGPVYTGELFF. The CDR3 bases are TGTGCCAGCACCTACGACGCGGGGCCGGTCTACACCGGGGAGCTGTTTTTT.

The V and J genes are TRBV7-2 and TRBJ1-1, with D possibly being TRBD1 (6 bases). Germline V gene data show CDR1 as SGHTA and CDR2 as FQGNSA. CDR3 length: 13 amino acids. V was shortened by 5 bases and J by 7 bases, with 14 bases between the two germline ends. The CDR3 is CASSPGRGFEAFF. The CDR3 nucleotides are TGTGCCAGCAGCCCTGGGAGGGGGTTTGAAGCTTTCTTT.

The CDR3 DNA is TGTGCCAGCAGGGCCCAGGGTCAAGATACGCAGTATTTT. It is translated as CASRAQGQDTQYF. The rearrangement uses TRBV6-5 and TRBJ2-3; perhaps TRBD1 as D (5 bases). The V end lost 6 bases, the J end lost 5 bases, and 12 bases lay between the germline ends. Germline-derived CDR1 and CDR2 are MNHEY and SVGAGI. CDR3 length equals 13 residues.

V usage is TRBV4-1 and J usage is TRBJ2-5; 8 bases map to TRBD1. The closer fit of TRBJ2-7 to the DNA end suggests the J call may be wrong. The germline CDR1 and CDR2 sequences are MGHRA and YSYEKL. The CDR3 spans 15 residues. CDR3 sequence: CASSHPGTGPYEQYF. The CDR3 DNA is TGCGCCAGCAGCCACCCCGGGACAGGACCCTACGAGCAGTACTTC.

This chain connects TRBV27 to TRBJ2-5, with 8 bases that match TRBD1. The J segment lost 5 bases and the V segment lost 8 bases, leaving 4 bases of the junction unmatched. The V gene's germline CDR1 is MNHEY and CDR2 SMNVEV (reference sequence). The CDR3 contains 12 residues. CDR3 in DNA: TGTGCCAGCGGACAGGGAAGCGAGACCCAGTACTTC. Its translation: CASGQGSETQYF.

Of note for this clone: At one end, the junction sequence differs from germline, possibly due to a read error. The chain uses TRBV2 and TRBJ1-3; 9 nucleotides line up with TRBD1. The germline gives CDR1 SNHLY, CDR2 FYNNEI. This CDR3 region has 13 residues. The CDR3 region is CASRMGTGYREDF. The CDR3 region has the DNA TGTGCCAGCAGAATGGGGACAGGGTACCGGGAGGATTTT.

The CDR3 bases are TGTGCCAGCAGCGGAGGGACAGGTGAAGCTTTCTTT. The encoded protein is CASSGGTGEAFF. The chain uses TRBV7-6 and TRBJ1-1; 8 positions match TRBD1. This CDR3 spans 12 amino acids. The J segment lost 7 bases and the V segment lost 5 bases, leaving 3 bases of the junction unmatched. Germline V CDR1 and CDR2: SGHVS, FNYEAQ. The full variable domain, completed using reference TRBV7-6 and TRBJ1-1, is GAGVSQSPRYKVTKRGQDVALRCDPISGHVSLYWYRQALGQGPEFLTYFNYEAQQDKSGLPNDRFSAERPEGSISTLTIQRTEQRDSAMYRCASSGGTGEAFFGQGTRLTVV.

The chain joins TRBV5-1 to TRBJ1-2; the D is unclear. V lost 3 bases and J lost 4, with 10 bases in between. The CDR3 has 13 amino acids. CDR1 and CDR2 from the germline V gene are SGHRS and YFSETQ. CDR3 nucleotides: TGCGCCAGCAGCTACGAGGAGGGCTATGGCTACACCTTC. This gives the protein CASSYEEGYGYTF.

This sequence joins TRBV9 and TRBJ2-1, with 9 bases that match TRBD2. This CDR3 has 18 residues. The germline CDR1 and CDR2 sequences are SGDLS and YYNGEE. With 0 bases clipped from V and 0 bases from J, the junction kept 7 bases outside the gene matches. The DNA of the CDR3 is TGTGCCAGCAGCGTAGGTACGACTAGCGGAAGCTCCTACAATGAGCAGTTCTTC. Translated, it gives CASSVGTTSGSSYNEQFF.

The V call is TRBV5-6, the J call TRBJ1-1; 9 positions agree with TRBD1. Germline V gives CDR1 SGHDT, CDR2 YYEEEE. This CDR3 is built from 14 residues. With V trimmed by 7 bases and J by 5 bases, 9 bases remained unmatched. The CDR3 DNA reads as TGTGCCAGCGGGCGGGGACAGGGTGGAACTGAAGCTTTCTTT. Its translation: CASGRGQGGTEAFF.